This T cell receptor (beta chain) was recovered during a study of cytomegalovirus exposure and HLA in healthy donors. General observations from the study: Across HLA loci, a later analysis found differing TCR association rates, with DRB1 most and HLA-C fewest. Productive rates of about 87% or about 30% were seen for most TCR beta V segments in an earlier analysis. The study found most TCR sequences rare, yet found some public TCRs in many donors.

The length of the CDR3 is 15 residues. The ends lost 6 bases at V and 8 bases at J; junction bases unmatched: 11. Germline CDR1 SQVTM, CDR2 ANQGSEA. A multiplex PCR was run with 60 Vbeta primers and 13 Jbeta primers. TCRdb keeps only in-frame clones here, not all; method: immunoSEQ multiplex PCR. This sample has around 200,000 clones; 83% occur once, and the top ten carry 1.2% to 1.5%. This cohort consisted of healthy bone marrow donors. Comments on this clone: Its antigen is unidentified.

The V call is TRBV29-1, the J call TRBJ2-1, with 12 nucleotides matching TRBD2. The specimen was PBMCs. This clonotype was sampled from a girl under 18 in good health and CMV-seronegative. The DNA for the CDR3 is TGCAGCGTCGCCTACCTAGCGGGGGGGCACGATGAGCAGTTCTTC. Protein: CSVAYLAGGHDEQFF.